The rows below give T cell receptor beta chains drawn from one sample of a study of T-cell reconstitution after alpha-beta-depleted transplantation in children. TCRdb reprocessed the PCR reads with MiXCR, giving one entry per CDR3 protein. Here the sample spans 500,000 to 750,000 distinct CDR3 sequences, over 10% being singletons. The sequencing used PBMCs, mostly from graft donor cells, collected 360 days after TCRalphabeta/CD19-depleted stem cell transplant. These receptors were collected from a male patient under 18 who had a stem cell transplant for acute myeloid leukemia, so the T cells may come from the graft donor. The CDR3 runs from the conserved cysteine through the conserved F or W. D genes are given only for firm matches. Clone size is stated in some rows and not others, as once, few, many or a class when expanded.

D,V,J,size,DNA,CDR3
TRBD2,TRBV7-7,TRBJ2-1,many,TGTGCTAGCAGCTTAGGCCCTAGCGGGATGCGCTACAATGAGCAGTTCTTC,CASSLGPSGMRYNEQFF
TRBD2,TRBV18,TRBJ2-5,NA,TGTGCCAGCTCACCACGACCGGGACTAGCGGGAGAAGAGACCCAGTACTTC,CASSPRPGLAGEETQYF
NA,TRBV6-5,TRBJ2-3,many,TGTGCCAGCAGTTACTTGGCCCTAGCCGCCACAGATACGCAGTATTTT,CASSYLALAATDTQYF
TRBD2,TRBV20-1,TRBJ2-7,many,TGCAGTGCTAGAGAAGGTAGCGGGAACTACGAGCAGTACTTC,CSAREGSGNYEQYF
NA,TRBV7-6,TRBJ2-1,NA,TGTGCCAGCAGCTTAGTCTCCGTCGGGCCAAGCAATGAGCAGTTCTTC,CASSLVSVGPSNEQFF
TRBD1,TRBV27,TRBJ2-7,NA,TGTGCCAGCAGTTTATTAGGGACAGCCTACGAGCAGTACTTC,CASSLLGTAYEQYF
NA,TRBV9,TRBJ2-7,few,TGTGCCAGCAGCGTAGGTGGGAGACCCTACGAGCAGTACTTC,CASSVGGRPYEQYF
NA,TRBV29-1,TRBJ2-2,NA,TGCAGCGTTGTTCCCCCAGGGCCGAACACCGGGGAGCTGTTTTTT,CSVVPPGPNTGELFF
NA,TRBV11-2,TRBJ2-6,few,TGTGCCAGCAGCTTAGTATTACCAGGGACGGGGTCCGGGGCCAACGTCCTGACTTTC,CASSLVLPGTGSGANVLTF
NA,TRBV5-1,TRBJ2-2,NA,TGCGCCAGCAGCTTGGCACCATCCGGGGAGCTGTTTTTT,CASSLAPSGELFF
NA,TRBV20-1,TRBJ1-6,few,TGCAGTGCTAGAGAAGTCGGCGGGTCCTATAATTCACCCCTCCACTTT,CSAREVGGSYNSPLHF
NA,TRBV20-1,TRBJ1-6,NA,TGCAGTGCTAGGACAGGCAGCCCCTATAATTCACCCCTCCACTTT,CSARTGSPYNSPLHF
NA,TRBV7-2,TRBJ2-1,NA,TGTGCCAGCAGCTACGACCCGAGCTCCTACAATGAGCAGTTCTTC,CASSYDPSSYNEQFF
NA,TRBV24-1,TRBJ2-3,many,TGTGCCACCAGATCCCCGGAAGGGGGCACAGATACGCAGTATTTT,CATRSPEGGTDTQYF
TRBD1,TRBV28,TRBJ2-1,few,TGTGCCAGCAGCGGGACAGCCTCGACTTATTACAATGAGCAGTTCTTC,CASSGTASTYYNEQFF
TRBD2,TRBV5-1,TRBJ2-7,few,TGCGCCAGCAGCTTTCAGACTAGCGGGGGCTACGAGCAGTACTTC,CASSFQTSGGYEQYF
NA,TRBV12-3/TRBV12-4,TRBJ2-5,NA,TGTGCCAGCAGCCGAAAGGGCCCCGGGGCAGAGACCCAGTACTTC,CASSRKGPGAETQYF
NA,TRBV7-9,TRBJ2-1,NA,TGTGCCAGCAGCTTAGGGGAGGCAGGGGGCAATGAGCAGTTCTTC,CASSLGEAGGNEQFF
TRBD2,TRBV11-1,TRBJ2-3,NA,TGTGCCAGCAGCTTTCGGACTAGCGGAAGCACAGATACGCAGTATTTT,CASSFRTSGSTDTQYF
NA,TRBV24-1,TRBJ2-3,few,TGTGCCACCAGTGATTTAACCGGGACTTCCCTTAGTATCGATACGCAGTATTTT,CATSDLTGTSLSIDTQYF
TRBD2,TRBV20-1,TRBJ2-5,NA,TGCAGTGCTGAGACGTTTCCTAGCGGGAGCGGAGAGACCCAGTACTTC,CSAETFPSGSGETQYF
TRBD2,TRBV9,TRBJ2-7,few,TGTGCCAGCAGCCCCCGACTAGCGGGAGTCGAGCAGTACTTC,CASSPRLAGVEQYF
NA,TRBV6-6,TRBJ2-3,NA,TGTGCCAGCTCTCTCCGGGCGGGATATCAGTATTTT,CASSLRAGYQYF
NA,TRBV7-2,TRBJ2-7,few,TGTGCCAGCAGCTTCAATCCCTTCGGGGTCTCATCCTACGAGCAGTACTTC,CASSFNPFGVSSYEQYF
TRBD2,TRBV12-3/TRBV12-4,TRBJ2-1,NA,TGTGCCAGCAGTTCTCTAGCGGTCTACAATGAGCAGTTCTTC,CASSSLAVYNEQFF
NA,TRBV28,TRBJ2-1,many,TGTGCCAGCAGCCCTTTGGGGACTGGGTCCTACAATGAGCAGTTCTTC,CASSPLGTGSYNEQFF
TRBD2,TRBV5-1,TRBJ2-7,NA,TGCGCCAGCAGCGGGGGACTAGCGGGACCTACCTACGAGCAGTACTTC,CASSGGLAGPTYEQYF
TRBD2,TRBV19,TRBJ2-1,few,TGTGCCAGCCCCTCGTCCCCCACTAGCGGCGTCCCCAATGAGCAGTTCTTC,CASPSSPTSGVPNEQFF
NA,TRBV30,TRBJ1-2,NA,TGTGCCTGGGGCCCGAATTTGGCGCGGAACTATGGCTACACCTTC,CAWGPNLARNYGYTF
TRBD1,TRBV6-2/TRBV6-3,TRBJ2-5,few,TGTGCCAGCAGTCAGTACCCGACAGGGAGAGAGACCCAGTACTTC,CASSQYPTGRETQYF
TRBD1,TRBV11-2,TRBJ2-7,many,TGTGCCAGCAGCTTAGGGACAGGGGGCGACCGACACGAGCAGTACTTC,CASSLGTGGDRHEQYF
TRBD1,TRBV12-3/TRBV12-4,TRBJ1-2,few,TGTGCCAGCACCACCCTGACAGGGACCTATGGCTACACCTTC,CASTTLTGTYGYTF
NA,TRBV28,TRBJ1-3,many,TGTGCCAGCAGTTTACCTACGATCAAGGAAGGCTCTGGAAACACCATATATTTT,CASSLPTIKEGSGNTIYF
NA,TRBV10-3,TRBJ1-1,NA,TGTGCCATCAGTGAGTCGCTGGGCTCCCTGAACACTGAAGCTTTCTTT,CAISESLGSLNTEAFF
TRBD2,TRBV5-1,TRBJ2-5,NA,TGCGCCAGCAGGGAGATTCTAGCGGGAGGGGAGACCCAGTACTTC,CASREILAGGETQYF
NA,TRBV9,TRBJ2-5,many,TGTGCCAGCAGCGCATCACCCTTTGAGACCCAGTACTTC,CASSASPFETQYF
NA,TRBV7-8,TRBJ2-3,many,TGTGCCAGCAGCTTAGCGAGGTACCCAGATACGCAGTATTTT,CASSLARYPDTQYF
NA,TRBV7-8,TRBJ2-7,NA,TGTGCCAGCAGCTTAGTTCACAGACTCGGCGAGCAGTACTTC,CASSLVHRLGEQYF
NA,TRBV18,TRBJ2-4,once,TGTGCCAGCTCACCACTCAACCGGGGAGATGGTACGGCCAAAAACATTCAGTACTTC,CASSPLNRGDGTAKNIQYF
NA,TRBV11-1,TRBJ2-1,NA,TGTGCCACCGCCATGAGGGCTTACTACAATGAGCAGTTCTTC,CATAMRAYYNEQFF
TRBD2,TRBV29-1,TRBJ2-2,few,TGCAGCGTTGCCCCGGGACTAGCGGGAGGGGTGAACACCGGGGAGCTGTTTTTT,CSVAPGLAGGVNTGELFF
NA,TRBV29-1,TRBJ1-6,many,TGCAGCGTAAGGACGTACGGCAATTCACCCCTCCACTTT,CSVRTYGNSPLHF
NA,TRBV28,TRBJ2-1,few,TGTGCCAGCAGCCACACCTACTCCTACAATGAGCAGTTCTTC,CASSHTYSYNEQFF
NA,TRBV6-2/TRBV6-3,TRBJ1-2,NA,TGTGCCAGCAGTTACGGGACTCCTCTGGGTGGCTACACCTTC,CASSYGTPLGGYTF
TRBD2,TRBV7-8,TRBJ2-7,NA,TGTGCCAGCAGCTTACCAAGGTTCCTAGCGGGAGTTGAGCAGTACTTC,CASSLPRFLAGVEQYF
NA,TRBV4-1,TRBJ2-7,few,TGCGCCAGCAGCCAAGGTCTCAGGGACCCCTTCAGCTCCTACGAGCAGTACTTC,CASSQGLRDPFSSYEQYF
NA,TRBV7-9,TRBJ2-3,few,TGTGCCAGCAGCGAGACCCCCTCAGGTTCCACAGATACGCAGTATTTT,CASSETPSGSTDTQYF
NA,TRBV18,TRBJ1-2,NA,TGTGCCAGCTCACCACTCGGACAGCCTAACTATGGCTACACCTTC,CASSPLGQPNYGYTF
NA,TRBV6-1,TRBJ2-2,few,TGTGCCAGCAGTGATTCAGAGGCGACCGGGGAGCTGTTTTTT,CASSDSEATGELFF
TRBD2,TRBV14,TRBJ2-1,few,TGTGCCAGCAGCCAGGAGAGCGAACGACCCGGACTAGCGGGAACGGTGAATGAGCAGTTCTTC,CASSQESERPGLAGTVNEQFF
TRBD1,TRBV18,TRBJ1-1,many,TGTGCCAGCTCATCAACAGGGGAGAACACTGAAGCTTTCTTT,CASSSTGENTEAFF
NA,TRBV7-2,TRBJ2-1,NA,TGTGCCAGCAGCTTATGGGACACCTCCACAATGGAGCAGTTCTTC,CASSLWDTSTMEQFF
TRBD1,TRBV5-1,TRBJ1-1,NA,TGCGCCAGCAGCCCTTGGACAGGCGAGAACACTGAAGCTTTCTTT,CASSPWTGENTEAFF
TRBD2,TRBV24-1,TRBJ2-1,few,TGTGCCACCAGTGATCGGTCCGGGACTAGCGGGATCCCCTACAATGAGCAGTTCTTC,CATSDRSGTSGIPYNEQFF
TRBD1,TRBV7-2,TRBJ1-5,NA,TGTGCCAGCAGCTCCTTAGGGGGCGCGGGTAATCAGCCCCAGCATTTT,CASSSLGGAGNQPQHF
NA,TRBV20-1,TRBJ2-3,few,TGCAGTGCTAGTAGGCAGGGACCCACAGATACGCAGTATTTT,CSASRQGPTDTQYF
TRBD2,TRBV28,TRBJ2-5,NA,TGTGCCAGCAGGTTACCCCGATTAGCGGGAGACCAAGAGACCCAGTACTTC,CASRLPRLAGDQETQYF
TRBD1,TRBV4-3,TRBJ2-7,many,TGCGCCAGCAGCCAAGATAGGACAGGGCCCCCCCTCGAGCAGTACTTC,CASSQDRTGPPLEQYF